This T cell receptor beta chain was sequenced in a study of breast tumors, draining lymph nodes, adjacent tissues. Breast cancer patients provided tissue from their axillary draining lymph nodes. CDR3 length: 12 residues. Germline lookup yields CDR1 LNHDA and CDR2 SQIVND (reference sequence). TCRdb recomputed calls from the multiplex PCR reads with MiXCR, one row per CDR3 protein. The sample has tens of thousands of distinct CDR3 sequences; roughly 29% are singletons. In the case of this clonotype: One junction end does not reproduce the germline sequence, and a read error may be involved.

The chain joins TRBV19 to TRBJ2-7; no definite D call. The source material was axillary lymph node tissue. The TCR comes from a female donor with breast cancer. Some clones in this sample may be carry-over from other donors' samples. Here the CDR3 DNA reads TGTGCCGGTAGAGGCAGCCCTTACGAGCAGTACTTC. Translated: CAGRGSPYEQYF.